A single T cell receptor (beta chain) is shown here with its context. In the source study's methods: It was from reference gene primer amplification that nucleated cell counts were estimated. Measured with immunoSEQ multiplex PCR; TCRdb has only the in-frame clones, and not every one. The V and J calls and clone size are taken from that table; D and trimming were inferred from the DNA. The sample has about 240,000 clones, approximately 83% seen once. These data belong to a study of blood T cell repertoires in COVID-19. Overall study context: The United States, Italy and Spain supplied acute and convalescent COVID-19 samples. Sources were T cells, B-cell-depleted T cells, or PBMCs; the material itself was cDNA or gDNA.

Deletions cut 8 bases from V and 3 bases from J, with 13 bases between. The CDR3 is 13 amino acids. Germline CDR1 reads SNHLY; CDR2 reads FYNNEI. The rearrangement uses TRBV2 and TRBJ1-2, with D hard to call. The sample was peripheral blood. This receptor was obtained from a woman of 80 years or more with acute or convalescent COVID-19. Written as DNA, the CDR3 is TGTGCCAGCGTAGATAGAACGGACTATGGCTACACCTTC. Translated: CASVDRTDYGYTF.